The 8 T cell receptor beta chains listed next were all sequenced from one sample in a study of regulatory T cells in long-lasting Graves disease (dated by TCRdb to the early 2020s). The meaning of the sample's time point label: newly diagnosed GD, antithyroid drugs for less than 3 months. RNA was extracted from PBMCs in TRIzol for both TCR sequencing and RNA sequencing. Receptor amplification or capture employed multiplex PCR. The listed sequencing device is Illumina HiSeq 4000. iRepertoire HTBI primers and Arm-PCR amplification of CDR3 regions were used to construct TCR beta libraries. TCRdb ran its own pipeline on the public reads, namely fastp trimming at Q25 and MiXCR clone calling, and kept in-frame beta chains. Merged by CDR3 protein, the rows form single entries marked with the most common genes and DNA. The sample has about 220,000 distinct CDR3 sequences on record, roughly a fifth of them singletons. Approximately 12% of the sample goes to the ten largest clones.

These sequences were also reported in another study, on T cells in Graves' hyperthyroidism and ophthalmopathy.

Sequences were derived from peripheral blood mononuclear cells (PBMCs), sampled at new diagnosis, from a patient treated with antithyroid drugs. These receptors were collected from a woman aged 25-40 years with Graves disease. Donor details come from another sample of the same person, matched by shared clones.

The chain combines TRBV12-3 or TRBV12-4 with TRBJ2-1; 9 bases fit TRBD2. This CDR3 comprises 16 residues. The V and J ends lost 7 bases and 10 bases, in that order; junction bases with no gene match: 17. In nucleotides, the CDR3 is TGTGCCAGCAAATTACGCGGGGTAGCGGGAGAGAACGAGCAGTTCTTC. This encodes CASKLRGVAGENEQFF.

This clonotype was seen a few times. This chain uses TRBV24-1 with TRBJ2-1; the match to TRBD1 covers 9 bases. V trimming: 5 bases; J trimming: 10 bases; junction bases outside the gene matches: 5. Per germline, CDR1 KGHDR and CDR2 SFDVKD. The CDR3 is 13 amino acids. This CDR3 is CATSAQGAREQFF. The CDR3 DNA sequence: TGTGCCACCAGTGCACAGGGGGCCAGGGAGCAGTTCTTC.

This clonotype turned up a few times. The rearrangement uses TRBV6-5 and TRBJ2-3; no clear D gene. Trimming removed 0 bases from V and 2 bases from J, with 9 bases in between. CDR3 length equals 15 residues. CDR1 is MNHEY, CDR2 SVGAGI, per germline. The CDR3 sequence is CASSYSEAPTDTQYF. For the CDR3, the DNA is TGTGCCAGCAGTTACTCGGAAGCACCCACAGATACGCAGTATTTT.

This clonotype was detected many times. The V call is TRBV12-3 or TRBV12-4, the J call TRBJ1-5; no definite D call. V dropped 2 bases and J dropped 6 bases, with 8 bases sitting between them. The CDR3 has 13 amino acids. CDR3 amino acids: CASSLSLSQPQHF. Here the CDR3 DNA reads TGTGCCAGCAGTTTATCCCTTAGTCAGCCCCAGCATTTT.

Comments on this clonotype: An end of the junction differs from the germline gene, which may be a read error. The gene calls are TRBV30 and TRBJ1-4; tentatively, D is TRBD1 (5 bases). This CDR3 spans 13 amino acids. In germline, CDR1 is GTSNPN, CDR2 SVGIG (reference sequence). The chain's CDR3 is CAWSEDTNERLFF. As DNA, the CDR3 is TGTGCCTGGAGTGAGGACACTAATGAAAGACTGTTTTTT. The full variable domain, with the rest looked up from reference TRBV30 and TRBJ1-4, is SQTIHQWPATLVQPVGSPLSLECTVEGTSNPNLYWYRQAAGRGLQLLFYSVGIGQISSEVPQNLSASRPQDRQFILSSKKLLLSDSGFYLCAWSEDTNERLFFGSGTQLSVL.

This clonotype came up many times. The V gene is TRBV20-1, the J gene TRBJ1-5; D ambiguous. V was cut by 2 bases and J by 9 bases, with 20 bases left in between. The length of the CDR3 is 15 residues. Per the germline V gene, CDR1 is DFQATT and CDR2 is SNEGSKA (reference sequence). The chain's CDR3 is CSARRHGPPTRPQHF. In DNA, the CDR3 is TGCAGTGCTAGACGACACGGGCCCCCTACCCGGCCCCAGCATTTT.

This clonotype was seen at least ten times. The chain joins TRBV27 to TRBJ1-6, with D unresolved. CDR3 length: 16 residues. With 1 base removed from V and 7 bases from J, the gap between germline ends came to 14 bases. CDR1 is MNHEY, CDR2 SMNVEV, per germline (reference sequence). The CDR3 protein is CASSLLNPADNSPLHF. The CDR3 coding sequence is TGTGCCAGCAGTTTATTAAACCCAGCGGACAATTCACCCCTCCACTTT.

This chain links TRBV20-1 with TRBJ1-1, with D perhaps TRBD1 (5 bases). Germline loops: CDR1 DFQATT, CDR2 SNEGSKA (reference sequence). V was pared by 5 bases and J by 4 bases, with 8 bases between. This CDR3 comprises 11 residues. CDR3: CSAPGVTEAFF. DNA of the CDR3: TGCAGTGCTCCGGGGGTCACTGAAGCTTTCTTT.